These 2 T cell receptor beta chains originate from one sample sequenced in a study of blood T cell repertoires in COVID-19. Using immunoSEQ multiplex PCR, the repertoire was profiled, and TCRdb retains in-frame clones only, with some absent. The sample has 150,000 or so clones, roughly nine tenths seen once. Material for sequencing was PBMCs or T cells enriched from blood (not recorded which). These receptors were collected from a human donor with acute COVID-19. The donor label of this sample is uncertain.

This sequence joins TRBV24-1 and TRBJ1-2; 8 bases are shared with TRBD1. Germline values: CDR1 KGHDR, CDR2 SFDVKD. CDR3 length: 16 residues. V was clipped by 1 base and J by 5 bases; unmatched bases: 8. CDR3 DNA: TGTGCCACCAGTGATTTCGGGGCGACAGGGGTATATGGCTACACCTTC. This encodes CATSDFGATGVYGYTF.

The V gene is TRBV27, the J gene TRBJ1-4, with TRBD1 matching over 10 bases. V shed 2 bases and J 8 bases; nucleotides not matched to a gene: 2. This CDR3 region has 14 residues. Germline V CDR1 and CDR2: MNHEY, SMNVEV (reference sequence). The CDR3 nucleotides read TGTGCCAGCAGTTTAGGGACAGGGGTCGAAAAACTGTTTTTT. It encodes CASSLGTGVEKLFF.